Below are 23 T cell receptor beta chains sequenced from a single sample in a study of cytomegalovirus exposure and HLA in healthy donors. In the PCR, 60 Vbeta and 13 Jbeta primers were used. Measured with immunoSEQ multiplex PCR; TCRdb has only the in-frame clones, and not every one. This table holds about 89,000 clones, about 83% found once. Sequenced sample: PBMCs. All receptors derive from a female donor in good health and CMV-seropositive.

The rearrangement links TRBV9 to TRBJ1-6; D is undetermined. Trimming took off 3 bases at V and 9 bases at J, with 7 bases between the two ends. This CDR3 comprises 12 residues. Germline V gene data show CDR1 as SGDLS and CDR2 as YYNGEE. CDR3 sequence: CASSASGSPLHF. The CDR3 DNA sequence: TGTGCCAGCAGCGCCAGTGGTTCACCCCTCCACTTT.

The V and J genes are TRBV9 and TRBJ1-1, with TRBD1 matching over 7 bases. CDR1 is SGDLS, CDR2 YYNGEE, per germline. After removal of 7 bases from V and 2 bases from J, the junction contained 8 bases not matched to a gene. This CDR3 spans 14 amino acids. The CDR3 DNA is TGTGCCAGCGGTCCGGGACAGCCAAACACTGAAGCTTTCTTT. Amino acids: CASGPGQPNTEAFF.

This chain uses TRBV11-2 with TRBJ1-1; weak D call: TRBD1 (6 bases). Germline V gene lookup returns CDR1 SGHAT and CDR2 FQNNGV. The length of the CDR3 is 14 residues. V dropped 0 bases and J dropped 10 bases, with 15 bases sitting between them. CDR3 region: CASSLDLGDIRAFF. The CDR3, as DNA: TGTGCCAGCAGCTTAGATTTGGGGGACATCCGAGCTTTCTTT.

The chain has TRBV18 and TRBJ1-2, with 8 positions matching TRBD1. After removal of 5 bases from V and 13 bases from J, the junction contained 15 bases not matched to a gene. The germline gives CDR1 KGHSH, CDR2 LQKENI. CDR3 length equals 14 residues. The CDR3 loop reads CASSTRDRPTMGTF. The DNA of the CDR3 is TGTGCCAGCTCAACGAGGGACAGGCCGACGATGGGCACCTTC.

The rearrangement links TRBV11-2 to TRBJ1-1; the D is unclear. Germline V gene sequence: CDR1 SGHAT, CDR2 FQNNGV. V was cut by 5 bases and J by 1 base, with 11 bases left in between. The CDR3 sequence is 14 residues long. The CDR3 loop is CASSQSPGNTEAFF. Written as DNA, the CDR3 is TGTGCCAGCAGCCAGTCACCGGGGAACACTGAAGCTTTCTTT.

This chain joins TRBV29-1 and TRBJ2-7, with 11 bases fitting TRBD2. J was trimmed by 4 bases and V by 7 bases; bases with no gene match: 9. This CDR3 comprises 14 residues. From germline, CDR1 is SQVTM and CDR2 ANQGSEA. CDR3 nucleotide sequence: TGCAGCGCAACTCTAGCGGGAGGCGGATACGAGCAGTACTTC. Translated: CSATLAGGGYEQYF.

CDR3 protein: CASSLERSAEAFF. The DNA of the CDR3 is TGTGCCAGCTCCCTGGAGAGAAGTGCTGAAGCTTTCTTT. V usage is TRBV18 and J usage is TRBJ1-1; D remains ambiguous. The CDR3 totals 13 residues. Germline lookup yields CDR1 KGHSH and CDR2 LQKENI. V lost 6 bases to trimming and J lost 6 bases, with 14 bases between them.

The J gene is TRBJ2-3, the V gene TRBV10-3; TRBD2 matches 8 bases. This CDR3 has 14 residues. V was clipped by 5 bases and J by 4 bases; unmatched bases: 5. Germline V lookup: CDR1 ENHRY, CDR2 SYGVKD. CDR3 sequence reads: CAISPTGGPDTQYF. For the CDR3, the DNA is TGTGCCATCAGTCCAACGGGGGGGCCAGATACGCAGTATTTT.

The V call is TRBV2, the J call TRBJ2-2, with 9 bases aligning to TRBD1. The CDR3 spans 18 residues. Looked up from germline, CDR1 is SNHLY and CDR2 is FYNNEI. The ends lost 2 bases at V and 2 bases at J; junction bases unmatched: 9. The DNA of the CDR3 is TGTGCCAGCAGTGAACGGCTACAGGGGGCGGGAAACACCGGGGAGCTGTTTTTT. Protein sequence: CASSERLQGAGNTGELFF.

The chain couples TRBV5-6 to TRBJ2-7; D gene ambiguous. Looked up from germline, CDR1 is SGHDT and CDR2 is YYEEEE. The CDR3 covers 13 residues. Trimming took off 0 bases at V and 3 bases at J, with 7 bases between the two ends. The CDR3 spells CASSLDRVYEQYF. In nucleotides, the CDR3 is TGTGCCAGCAGCTTGGACAGAGTCTACGAGCAGTACTTC.

The chain uses TRBV15 and TRBJ1-2, with D possibly being TRBD1 (6 bases). V gave up 1 base and J gave up 4 bases, with 7 bases separating them. CDR1 is LNHNV, CDR2 YYDKDF, per germline (reference sequence). There are 13 residues in the CDR3. The CDR3 protein is CATSRGQVYGYTF. The CDR3 nucleotides are TGTGCCACCAGCAGAGGACAGGTCTATGGCTACACCTTC. Drawing the rest from reference TRBV15 and TRBJ1-2, the complete variable domain is DAMVIQNPRYQVTQFGKPVTLSCSQTLNHNVMYWYQQKSSQAPKLLFHYYDKDFNNEADTPDNFQSRRPNTSFCFLDIRSPGLGDTAMYLCATSRGQVYGYTFGSGTRLTVV.

This clone has a single count. The V and J genes are TRBV21-1 and TRBJ2-7; the DNA was not used to check the table's D call, TRBD1. TRBV21-1 is a pseudogene locus. The CDR3 totals 16 residues. The DNA for the CDR3 is TGTGCCAGCAGCCCTCGGGACAGGAACACCTCCTACGAGCAGTACTTC. Translation: CASSPRDRNTSYEQYF.

The chain recombines TRBV6-1 with TRBJ2-2, with D hard to call. The CDR3 length is 14 residues. From germline, CDR1 is MNHNS and CDR2 SASEGT. Trimming left V 8 bases short and J 3 bases short, with 13 bases between. CDR3 protein: CASALIADTGELFF. For the CDR3, the DNA is TGTGCCAGCGCCCTTATAGCAGACACCGGGGAGCTGTTTTTT.

The chain has TRBV7-8 and TRBJ2-7; TRBD1 might be the D (6 bases). The CDR3 is 15 residues long. In germline, CDR1 is SGHVS, CDR2 FQNEAQ. With 0 bases removed from V and 3 bases from J, the gap between germline ends came to 12 bases. CDR3 in DNA: TGTGCCAGCAGCTTAGCGGCAGGGGATAACTACGAGCAGTACTTC. This sequence encodes CASSLAAGDNYEQYF. Drawing the rest from reference TRBV7-8 and TRBJ2-7, the complete variable domain is GAGVSQSPRYKVAKRGQDVALRCDPISGHVSLFWYQQALGQGPEFLTYFQNEAQLDKSGLPSDRFFAERPEGSVSTLKIQRTQQEDSAVYLCASSLAAGDNYEQYFGPGTRLTVT.

The rearrangement uses TRBV19 and TRBJ1-4, with a weak D call TRBD1 (5 bases). V lost 1 base, J lost 8 bases, and 8 bases lay in between. The germline CDR1 and CDR2 sequences are LNHDA and SQIVND (reference sequence). This CDR3 comprises 13 residues. The DNA of the CDR3 is TGTGCCAGTAGTATAGCAGCAGGGGAAAAACTGTTTTTT. It codes for CASSIAAGEKLFF.

Turning to this clone: One junction end disagrees with the germline gene, perhaps due to a read error. The rearrangement uses TRBV28 and TRBJ2-7, with 8 bases matching TRBD1. The CDR3 is made up of 12 amino acids. Germline loops: CDR1 MDHEN, CDR2 SYDVKM. The CDR3 DNA reads as TGTGCCACCAGTACAGGGGGCTACGAGCAGTACTTC. Encoded protein: CATSTGGYEQYF.

The chain joins TRBV7-3 to TRBJ2-5; TRBD1 might be the D (6 bases). V lost 2 bases, J lost 4 bases, and 8 bases lay in between. The germline CDR1 and CDR2 sequences are SGHTA and FQGTGA. The CDR3 extends over 13 amino acids. CDR3 residues: CASSLGQTETQYF. The CDR3 DNA reads TGTGCCAGCAGCTTAGGACAGACAGAGACCCAGTACTTC.

The DNA of the CDR3 is TGTGCCAGCAGCGCGTCAGGGGGAAGTTCCTATAATTCACCCCTCCACTTT. It is translated as CASSASGGSSYNSPLHF. The chain couples TRBV9 to TRBJ1-6; 7 nucleotides match TRBD1. The V gene's germline CDR1 is SGDLS and CDR2 YYNGEE. CDR3 length: 17 residues. The V and J ends lost 3 bases and 1 base, in that order; junction bases with no gene match: 7.

This chain links TRBV5-6 with TRBJ1-1; no clear D. The CDR3 spans 11 residues. Looked up from germline, CDR1 is SGHDT and CDR2 is YYEEEE. Between the trimmed V and J ends, which lost 4 bases and 6 bases, there was a span of 7 bases. The DNA of the CDR3 is TGTGCCAGCAGCCGAACATCTGAAGCTTTCTTT. Translating it yields CASSRTSEAFF.

This chain uses TRBV19 with TRBJ2-7; 12 bases match TRBD2. The CDR3 has 15 amino acids. With 7 bases clipped from V and 2 bases from J, the junction kept 6 bases outside the gene matches. CDR1 and CDR2 from the germline V gene are LNHDA and SQIVND (reference sequence). The CDR3 loop reads CASTLTSGGAYEQYF. CDR3 in DNA: TGTGCCAGTACTCTGACTAGCGGGGGAGCCTACGAGCAGTACTTC.

This chain joins TRBV10-3 and TRBJ2-7, with TRBD2 matching 12 bases. The CDR3 spans 14 residues. After removal of 3 bases from V and 4 bases from J, the junction contained 1 base not matched to a gene. Germline CDR1 reads ENHRY; CDR2 reads SYGVKD. Here the CDR3 reads CAISELAGGYEQYF. The DNA for the CDR3 is TGTGCCATCAGTGAACTAGCGGGAGGTTACGAGCAGTACTTC.

This clone was picked up one time. This chain connects TRBV28 to TRBJ2-7; 9 bases align to TRBD1. Per the germline V gene, CDR1 is MDHEN and CDR2 is SYDVKM. Trimming removed 6 bases from V and 7 bases from J; junction bases left unmatched: 13. CDR3 length: 15 amino acids. CDR3 residues: CASSLQGALSKEQYF. The CDR3, as DNA: TGTGCCAGCAGCCTACAGGGGGCGCTGAGTAAAGAGCAGTACTTC.

This chain links TRBV4-1 with TRBJ1-1; 8 bases are a match to TRBD1. Germline loops: CDR1 MGHRA, CDR2 YSYEKL. Germline trimming cut 3 bases from V and 7 bases from J; bases unmatched to any gene: 10. The CDR3 extends over 15 amino acids. CDR3 bases: TGCGCCAGCAGCCAGGGGACAGGCGGTTCCTTTGAAGCTTTCTTT. As protein: CASSQGTGGSFEAFF.